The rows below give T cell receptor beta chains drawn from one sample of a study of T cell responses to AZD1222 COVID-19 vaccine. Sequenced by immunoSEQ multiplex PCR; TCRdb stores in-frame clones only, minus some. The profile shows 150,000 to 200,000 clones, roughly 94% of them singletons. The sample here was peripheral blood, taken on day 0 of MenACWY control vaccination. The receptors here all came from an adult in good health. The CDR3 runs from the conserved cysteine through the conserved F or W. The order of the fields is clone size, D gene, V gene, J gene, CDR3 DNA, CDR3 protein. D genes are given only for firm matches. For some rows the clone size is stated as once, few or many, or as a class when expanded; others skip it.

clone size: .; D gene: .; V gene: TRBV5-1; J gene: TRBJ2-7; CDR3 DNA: TGCGCCAGCAGCTTAGGAGACAACTCCTACGAGCAGTACTTC; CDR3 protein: CASSLGDNSYEQYF
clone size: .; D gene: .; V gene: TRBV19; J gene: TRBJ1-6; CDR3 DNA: TGTGCCAGTAGCTCCGGGGCCTATAATTCACCCCTCCACTTT; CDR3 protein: CASSSGAYNSPLHF
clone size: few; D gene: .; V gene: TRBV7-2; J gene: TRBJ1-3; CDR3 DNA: TGTGCCAGCAGCTTAGGGGGGCACTCTGGAAACACCATATATTTT; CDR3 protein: CASSLGGHSGNTIYF
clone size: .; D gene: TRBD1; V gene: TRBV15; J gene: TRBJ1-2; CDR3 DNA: TGTGCCACCAGCACCCGACAGGGGATGGGCTATGGCTACACCTTC; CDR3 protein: CATSTRQGMGYGYTF
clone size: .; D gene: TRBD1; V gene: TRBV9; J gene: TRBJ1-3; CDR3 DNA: TGTGCCAGCAGCGTAGATCCACGACAGGGGGCGGGTGGAAACACCATATATTTT; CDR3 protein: CASSVDPRQGAGGNTIYF
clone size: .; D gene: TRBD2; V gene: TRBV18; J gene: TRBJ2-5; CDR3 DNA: TGTGCCAGCTCACCAAGGTCAATAGCGGGACAAGAGACCCAGTACTTC; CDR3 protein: CASSPRSIAGQETQYF
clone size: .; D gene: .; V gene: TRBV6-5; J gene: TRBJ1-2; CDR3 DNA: TGTGCCAGCAGTTTCCGGACGCACTATGGCTACACCTTC; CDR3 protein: CASSFRTHYGYTF
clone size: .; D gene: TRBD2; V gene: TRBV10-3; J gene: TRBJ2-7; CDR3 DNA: TGTGCCATCAGTGGTGGGACTAGAGGTATATACGAGCAGTACTTC; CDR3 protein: CAISGGTRGIYEQYF
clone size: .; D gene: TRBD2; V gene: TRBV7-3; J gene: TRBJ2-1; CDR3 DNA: TGTGCCAGCGGGGCGGGAGTGTTGAATGAGCAGTTCTTC; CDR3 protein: CASGAGVLNEQFF
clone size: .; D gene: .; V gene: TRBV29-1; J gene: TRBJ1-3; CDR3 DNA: TGCAGCGTAGCAGGACGCCCTTCTGGAAACACCATATATTTT; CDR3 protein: CSVAGRPSGNTIYF
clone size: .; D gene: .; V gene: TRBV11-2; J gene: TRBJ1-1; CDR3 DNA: TGTGCCAGCAGCCCTGGGCTTGGTGCTGAAGCTTTCTTT; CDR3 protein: CASSPGLGAEAFF
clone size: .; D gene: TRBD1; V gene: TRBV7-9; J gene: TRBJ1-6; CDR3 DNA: TGTGCCAGCAGTTACCAGGGGGCTTTGTCACCCCTCCACTTT; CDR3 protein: CASSYQGALSPLHF
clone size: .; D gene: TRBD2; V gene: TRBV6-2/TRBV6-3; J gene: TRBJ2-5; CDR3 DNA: TGTGCCAGCAGTTACTGGAAGCGGGAGTCGGAGACCCAGTACTTC; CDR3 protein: CASSYWKRESETQYF
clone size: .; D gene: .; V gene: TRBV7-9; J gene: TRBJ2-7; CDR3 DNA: TGTGCCAGCAGCCCGGGACTTTTAACCTCCTACGAGCAGTACTTC; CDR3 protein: CASSPGLLTSYEQYF
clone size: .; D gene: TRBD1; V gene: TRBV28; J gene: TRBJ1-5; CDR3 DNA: TGTGCCAGCAGTTTTGGTCCTGGAGGGGGCACTCAGCCCCAGCATTTT; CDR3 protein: CASSFGPGGGTQPQHF
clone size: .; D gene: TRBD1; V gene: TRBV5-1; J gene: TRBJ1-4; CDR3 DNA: TGCGCCAGCAGTCTTACAGGGGATTGGAATGAAAAACTGTTTTTT; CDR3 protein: CASSLTGDWNEKLFF
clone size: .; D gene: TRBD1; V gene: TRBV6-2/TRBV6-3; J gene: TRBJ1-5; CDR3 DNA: TGTGCCAGCAGTTACTCTCAGACAGGGATAAGCAATCAGCCCCAGCATTTT; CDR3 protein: CASSYSQTGISNQPQHF
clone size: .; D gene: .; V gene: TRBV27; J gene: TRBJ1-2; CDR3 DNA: TGTGCCAGCGGGGGTGCGGGGAGGGGATATGGCTACACCTTC; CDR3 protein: CASGGAGRGYGYTF
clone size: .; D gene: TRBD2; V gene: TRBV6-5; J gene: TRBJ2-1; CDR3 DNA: TGTGCCAGCAGTAAACTAGCGGTCAACAATGAGCAGTTCTTC; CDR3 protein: CASSKLAVNNEQFF
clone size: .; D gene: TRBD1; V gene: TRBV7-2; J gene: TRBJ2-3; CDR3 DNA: TGTGCCAGCAGCTCCCCCGGGACAGCAGCAGATACGCAGTATTTT; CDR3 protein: CASSSPGTAADTQYF
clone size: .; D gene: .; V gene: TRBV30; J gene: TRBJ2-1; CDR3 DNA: TGTGCCTGGAACAAAGGACCGACCTACAATGAGCAGTTCTTC; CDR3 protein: CAWNKGPTYNEQFF
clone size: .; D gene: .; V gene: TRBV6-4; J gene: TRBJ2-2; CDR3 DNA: TGTGCCAGCAGTGACGGCCCGAACACCGGGGAGCTGTTTTTT; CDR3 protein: CASSDGPNTGELFF